This entry is about one T cell receptor (beta chain). CDR3 length equals 14 residues. The trim removed 5 bases at V and 1 base at J, leaving 3 bases unmatched. The germline V gene has CDR1 MNHEY and CDR2 SMNVEV (reference sequence). TCRdb re-analysed the 5' RACE reads in MiXCR, keeping a single row per CDR3 protein. Counted here are roughly 250,000 distinct CDR3 sequences, over 11% occurring once; the ten biggest clones make up 7% to 9.5%. This sample stems from a study of identical twins. This chain connects TRBV27 to TRBJ2-7; 9 bases are shared with TRBD1. Input material: memory (CD45RO+) T cells sorted from blood. This TCR was sampled from a woman between 18 and 29 years old in good health. The CDR3 is CASSRTGVSYEQYF. CDR3 in DNA: TGTGCCAGCAGTCGGACAGGGGTTTCCTACGAGCAGTACTTC.